This entry concerns a single TCR beta chain. Its target is not known. Timing groups of about 4 and about 12 weeks for second doses were pooled. The data are from a study of T cell responses to AZD1222 COVID-19 vaccine. General study results and limits: The study found vaccine-associated CD4 TCRs spanning spike, dominant at 160-218 and 743-854. Increased Spike-specific TCR breadth and depth were observed after two AZD1222 doses.

Sequencing used immunoSEQ multiplex PCR; TCRdb keeps in-frame clones, though not all of them. The profile shows 180,000 or so clones, around 93% of them singletons. CDR3 length equals 17 residues. J gave up 5 bases and V 4 bases, and 16 bases lay outside the gene matches. CDR1 is SNHLY, CDR2 FYNNEI, per germline. The chain has TRBV2 and TRBJ1-1; 7 bases align to TRBD1. The clonotype originates from an adult who received the AZD1222 COVID-19 vaccine. Sample: peripheral blood, taken 28 days after the second AZD1222 dose. The CDR3 region is CASSGFRTGARGTEAFF. The CDR3 nucleotides are TGTGCCAGCAGTGGTTTTCGGACAGGAGCAAGGGGTACTGAAGCTTTCTTT.